The sequence of this T cell receptor beta chain was determined in a study of blood T cell repertoires in COVID-19. Overall study: Whether acute or convalescent, the COVID-19 samples came from the United States, Italy and Spain. Sample material is recorded as cDNA or gDNA derived from T cells, B-cell-depleted T cells, or PBMCs.

This clone was counted between two and nine times. Per the original methods: Reference gene primer amplification gave estimated nucleated cell counts. Using immunoSEQ multiplex PCR, the repertoire was profiled, and TCRdb retains in-frame clones only, with some absent. That table gives V, J and clone size, and the DNA gave D and trimming. Among about 190,000 clones listed, over 80% were seen once. The CDR3 has 15 residues. Trimming took off 1 base at V and 4 bases at J, with 11 bases between the two ends. From germline, CDR1 is SGHTA and CDR2 FQGNSA. J is TRBJ1-3 and V is TRBV7-2; D is perhaps TRBD1 (6 bases). Sequenced input: peripheral blood. The receptor comes from a middle-aged woman with acute or convalescent COVID-19. As DNA, the CDR3 is TGTGCCAGCAGCTTAGACACAGGGTCAGGAAACACCATATATTTT. This translates into CASSLDTGSGNTIYF. Using reference TRBV7-2 and TRBJ1-3 for the parts outside the CDR3, the full variable domain is GAGVSQSPSNKVTEKGKDVELRCDPISGHTALYWYRQSLGQGLEFLIYFQGNSAPDKSGLPSDRFSAERTGGSVSTLTIQRTQQEDSAVYLCASSLDTGSGNTIYFGEGSWLTVV.